This is a list of T cell receptor beta chains from one sample in a study of molecular identifiers for immune sequencing clone quantification. One entry per CDR3 protein, called by TCRdb with MiXCR from the PCR reads. The sample records around 470,000 distinct CDR3 sequences, around 23% being singletons. The sample comprised naive CD8+ T cells from blood, with Jurkat cell RNA spiked in. The receptors here all came from a human donor in good health. Some libraries in this study had Jurkat cell RNA spiked in. Both conserved end residues are part of each CDR3. The order of the fields is clone size, J gene, V gene, D gene, CDR3 DNA, CDR3 protein. D genes are given only for firm matches. Clone size is shown for a subset of rows, as once, few, many or a class of expanded clone.

clone size: -; J gene: TRBJ2-5; V gene: TRBV6-4; D gene: -; CDR3 DNA: TGTGCCAGCAGTGACCCTGGACCAGAGACCCAGTACTTC; CDR3 protein: CASSDPGPETQYF
clone size: -; J gene: TRBJ1-5; V gene: TRBV21-1; D gene: -; CDR3 DNA: TGTGCCAGCAGCCAAGGGGGAAGGGGGCACTGGAATCAGCCCCAGCATTTT; CDR3 protein: CASSQGGRGHWNQPQHF
clone size: -; J gene: TRBJ2-3; V gene: TRBV20-1; D gene: TRBD2; CDR3 DNA: TGCAGTGCTGGAGACCGAGCGGGACTCACAGATACGCAGTATTTT; CDR3 protein: CSAGDRAGLTDTQYF
clone size: -; J gene: TRBJ2-2; V gene: TRBV4-3; D gene: -; CDR3 DNA: TGCGCCAGCAGCCAAGGTCAGACCGGGGAGCTGTTTTTT; CDR3 protein: CASSQGQTGELFF
clone size: many; J gene: TRBJ1-3; V gene: TRBV4-3; D gene: -; CDR3 DNA: TGCGCCAGCAGCCAAGATGGAATGGGGGCTGGAAACACCATATATTTT; CDR3 protein: CASSQDGMGAGNTIYF
clone size: many; J gene: TRBJ2-7; V gene: TRBV4-1; D gene: -; CDR3 DNA: TGCGCCAGCAGCCAAGGCCCCAAGCAGTACTTC; CDR3 protein: CASSQGPKQYF
clone size: -; J gene: TRBJ2-3; V gene: TRBV5-1; D gene: TRBD2; CDR3 DNA: TGCGCCAGCAGCTTCAGGGGCGGGGGGGCAGGAGATACGCAGTATTTT; CDR3 protein: CASSFRGGGAGDTQYF
clone size: many; J gene: TRBJ2-7; V gene: TRBV20-1; D gene: -; CDR3 DNA: TGCAGTGCTAGAGATGGGGTTCGGCCCATCTACGAGCAGTACTTC; CDR3 protein: CSARDGVRPIYEQYF
clone size: few; J gene: TRBJ2-2; V gene: TRBV7-2; D gene: -; CDR3 DNA: TGTGCCAGCAGCACAGCCGCGAACACCGGGGAGCTGTTTTTT; CDR3 protein: CASSTAANTGELFF
clone size: few; J gene: TRBJ2-5; V gene: TRBV20-1; D gene: -; CDR3 DNA: TGCAGTGCTCCCGACCTAGTAAAGGGAGAGACCCAGTACTTC; CDR3 protein: CSAPDLVKGETQYF
clone size: few; J gene: TRBJ1-1; V gene: TRBV9; D gene: -; CDR3 DNA: TGTGCCAGCAGCGTAGCTGCAGGCACAGCCGATGAAGCTTTCTTT; CDR3 protein: CASSVAAGTADEAFF
clone size: many; J gene: TRBJ1-1; V gene: TRBV5-1; D gene: TRBD1; CDR3 DNA: TGCGCCAGCAGCTTGCCCTGGACAGGGGGCGAGCGCACTGAAGCTTTCTTT; CDR3 protein: CASSLPWTGGERTEAFF
clone size: many; J gene: TRBJ1-1; V gene: TRBV13; D gene: -; CDR3 DNA: TGTGCCAGCAGCTTTATCAGCCAGAACACTGAAGCTTTCTTT; CDR3 protein: CASSFISQNTEAFF
clone size: -; J gene: TRBJ2-7; V gene: TRBV6-5; D gene: -; CDR3 DNA: TGTGCCATCAGTTACCTAGCCGAGCAGTACTTC; CDR3 protein: CAISYLAEQYF
clone size: few; J gene: TRBJ2-7; V gene: TRBV10-3; D gene: -; CDR3 DNA: TGTGCCGGCGCTCTTGACGGCTACGAGCAGTACTTC; CDR3 protein: CAGALDGYEQYF
clone size: many; J gene: TRBJ1-1; V gene: TRBV6-2/TRBV6-3; D gene: -; CDR3 DNA: TGTGCCAGCACCACCGGCAGGGGCGGTGGTGAAGCTTTCTTT; CDR3 protein: CASTTGRGGGEAFF
clone size: many; J gene: TRBJ1-1; V gene: TRBV28; D gene: TRBD1; CDR3 DNA: TGTGCCAGCAGTTTAAGGTACAGGGGGTCCGTGAACACTGAAGCTTTCTTT; CDR3 protein: CASSLRYRGSVNTEAFF
clone size: many; J gene: TRBJ2-5; V gene: TRBV12-3/TRBV12-4; D gene: TRBD2; CDR3 DNA: TGTGCCAGCAGTTCACCGGGACTAGCGGTCCAAGAGACCCAGTACTTC; CDR3 protein: CASSSPGLAVQETQYF
clone size: -; J gene: TRBJ2-2; V gene: TRBV4-3; D gene: -; CDR3 DNA: TGCGCCAGCAGCCAAACGGGATTCCCGAACCCCGGGGAGCTGTTTTTT; CDR3 protein: CASSQTGFPNPGELFF
clone size: few; J gene: TRBJ2-1; V gene: TRBV19; D gene: -; CDR3 DNA: TGTGCCAGTAGTATAGGGGGGTATGAGCAGTTCTTC; CDR3 protein: CASSIGGYEQFF
clone size: few; J gene: TRBJ2-1; V gene: TRBV6-6; D gene: TRBD2; CDR3 DNA: TGTGCCAGCAGTATAGTTAGCGGGGGAGGGAATGAGCAGTTCTTC; CDR3 protein: CASSIVSGGGNEQFF
clone size: many; J gene: TRBJ2-3; V gene: TRBV29-1; D gene: TRBD2; CDR3 DNA: TGCAGCGTTGAGCTAGCGGGAGTCATAGATACGCAGTATTTT; CDR3 protein: CSVELAGVIDTQYF
clone size: -; J gene: TRBJ2-5; V gene: TRBV20-1; D gene: TRBD2; CDR3 DNA: TGCAGTGCTAGAGTTGTTTCAAGCGGGAGGTACCAAGAGACCCAGTACTTC; CDR3 protein: CSARVVSSGRYQETQYF
clone size: -; J gene: TRBJ2-1; V gene: TRBV6-5; D gene: -; CDR3 DNA: TGTGCCAGCAGTTACTCGGATGTAGGGACGATGAGTGAGCAGTTCTTC; CDR3 protein: CASSYSDVGTMSEQFF
clone size: many; J gene: TRBJ2-3; V gene: TRBV7-6; D gene: TRBD1; CDR3 DNA: TGTGCCAGCAGCCCCCCGACAGGGAAGCTTCCAGATACGCAGTATTTT; CDR3 protein: CASSPPTGKLPDTQYF
clone size: many; J gene: TRBJ2-7; V gene: TRBV19; D gene: TRBD1; CDR3 DNA: TGTGCCAGCAGCTTCGGGACAGGGATCTACGAGCAGTACTTC; CDR3 protein: CASSFGTGIYEQYF
clone size: many; J gene: TRBJ2-5; V gene: TRBV7-8; D gene: -; CDR3 DNA: TGTGCCAGCAGCGCACCGGGACTCCAAGAGACCCAGTACTTC; CDR3 protein: CASSAPGLQETQYF
clone size: -; J gene: TRBJ2-5; V gene: TRBV11-2; D gene: -; CDR3 DNA: TGTGCCAGCAGCTCTCAGGGGATCCAAGAGACCCAGTACTTC; CDR3 protein: CASSSQGIQETQYF
clone size: many; J gene: TRBJ1-1; V gene: TRBV7-9; D gene: -; CDR3 DNA: TGTGCCAGCAGCTCTGGAGGTGAAGCTTTCTTT; CDR3 protein: CASSSGGEAFF